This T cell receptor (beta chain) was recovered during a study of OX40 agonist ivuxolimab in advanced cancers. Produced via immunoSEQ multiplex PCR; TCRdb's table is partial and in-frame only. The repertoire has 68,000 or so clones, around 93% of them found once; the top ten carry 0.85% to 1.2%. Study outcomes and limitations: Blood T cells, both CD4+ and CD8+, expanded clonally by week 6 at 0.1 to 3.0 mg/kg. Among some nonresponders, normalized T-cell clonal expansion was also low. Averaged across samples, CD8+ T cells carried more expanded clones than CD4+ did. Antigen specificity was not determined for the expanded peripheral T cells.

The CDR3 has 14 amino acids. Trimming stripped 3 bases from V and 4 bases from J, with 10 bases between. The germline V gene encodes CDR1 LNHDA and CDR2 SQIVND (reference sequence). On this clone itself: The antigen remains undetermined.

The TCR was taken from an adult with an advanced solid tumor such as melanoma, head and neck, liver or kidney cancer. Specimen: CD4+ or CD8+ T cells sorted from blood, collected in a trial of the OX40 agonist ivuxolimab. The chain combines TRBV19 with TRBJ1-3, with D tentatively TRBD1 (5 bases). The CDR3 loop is CASSMGTAGNTIYF. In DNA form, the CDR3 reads TGTGCCAGTAGTATGGGGACCGCCGGAAACACCATATATTTT.